This TCR beta chain was identified in a study of T cell responses to AZD1222 COVID-19 vaccine. Study overall: Some second doses came at about 4 weeks and others at about 12 weeks; these were pooled.

Sequencing used immunoSEQ multiplex PCR; TCRdb keeps in-frame clones, though not all of them. The sample lists 110,000 to 150,000 clones, approximately 93% occurring once. Overall study results and limits: Sampling that yielded the repertoires occurred only after the peak T cell response.

Germline V gene data show CDR1 as SGHRS and CDR2 as YFSETQ. The CDR3 has 15 amino acids. J was trimmed by 1 base and V by 0 bases; bases with no gene match: 4. Concerning this clone itself: Its antigen is unknown.

The material was peripheral blood, obtained on day 0 of AZD1222 vaccination. This rearrangement joins TRBV5-1 to TRBJ2-7; 7 bases agree with TRBD1. This sequence was found in an adult in good health. CDR3 coding DNA: TGCGCCAGCAGCTTGGAATCAGGGGGTTCCTACGAGCAGTACTTC. Translating gives CASSLESGGSYEQYF.